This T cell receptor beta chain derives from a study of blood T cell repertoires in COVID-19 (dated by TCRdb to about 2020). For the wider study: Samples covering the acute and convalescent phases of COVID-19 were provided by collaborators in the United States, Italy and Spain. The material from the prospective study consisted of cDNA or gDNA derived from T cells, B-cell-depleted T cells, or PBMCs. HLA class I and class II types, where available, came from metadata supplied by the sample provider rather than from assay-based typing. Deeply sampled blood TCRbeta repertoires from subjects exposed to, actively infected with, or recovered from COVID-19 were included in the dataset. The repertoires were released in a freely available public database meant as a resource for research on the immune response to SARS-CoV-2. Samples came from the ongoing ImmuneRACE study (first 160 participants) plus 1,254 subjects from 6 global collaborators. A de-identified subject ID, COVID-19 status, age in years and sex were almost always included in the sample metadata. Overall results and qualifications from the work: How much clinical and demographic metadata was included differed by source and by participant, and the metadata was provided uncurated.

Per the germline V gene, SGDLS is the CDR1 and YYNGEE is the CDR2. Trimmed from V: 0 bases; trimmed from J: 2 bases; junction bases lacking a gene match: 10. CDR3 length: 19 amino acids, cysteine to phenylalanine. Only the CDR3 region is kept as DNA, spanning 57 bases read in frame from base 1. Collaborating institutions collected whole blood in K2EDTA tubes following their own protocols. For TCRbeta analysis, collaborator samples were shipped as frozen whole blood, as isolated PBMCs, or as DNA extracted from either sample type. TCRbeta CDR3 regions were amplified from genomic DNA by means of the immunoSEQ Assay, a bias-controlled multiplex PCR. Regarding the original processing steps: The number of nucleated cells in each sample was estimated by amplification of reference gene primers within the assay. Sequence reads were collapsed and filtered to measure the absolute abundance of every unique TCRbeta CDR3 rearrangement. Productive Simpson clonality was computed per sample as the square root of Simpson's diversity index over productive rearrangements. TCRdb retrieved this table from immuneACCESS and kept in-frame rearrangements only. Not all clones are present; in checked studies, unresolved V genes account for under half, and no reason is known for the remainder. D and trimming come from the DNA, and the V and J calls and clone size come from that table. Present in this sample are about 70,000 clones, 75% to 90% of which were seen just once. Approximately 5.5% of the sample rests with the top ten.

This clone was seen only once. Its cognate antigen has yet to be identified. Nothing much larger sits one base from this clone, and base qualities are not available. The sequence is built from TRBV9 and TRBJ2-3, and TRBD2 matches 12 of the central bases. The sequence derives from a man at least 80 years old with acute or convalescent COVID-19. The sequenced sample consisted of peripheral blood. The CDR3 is CASSVEPSGGGLVTDTQYF. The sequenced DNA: TGTGCCAGCAGCGTAGAGCCTAGCGGGGGGGGACTGGTCACAGATACGCAGTATTTT.